Below are 8 T cell receptor beta chains sequenced from a single sample in a study of preoperative IRX-2 immunotherapy in early breast cancer (dated 2019 in TCRdb). Libraries were constructed by the immunoSEQ multiplex PCR assay. TCRdb provides this immuneACCESS table in a form limited to in-frame rearrangements. Some clones are lacking; in checked studies, under half of them reflect an unresolved V gene, and why the rest are absent is not known. This sample gives around 38,000 clones in total; 60% to 85% of them show up just once. The top ten clonotypes cover more than 0.9% of the sample. According to the study, the label for this sample's treatment or condition signals: preoperative locoregional IRX-2 cytokine immunotherapy. The sample in question was tumor tissue, obtained after IRX-2 immunotherapy. These receptors came from a human donor with breast cancer.

This clone showed up just a few times. The rearrangement uses TRBV7-6 and TRBJ2-1; D remains ambiguous. Germline V gene sequence: CDR1 SGHVS, CDR2 FNYEAQ. CDR3 length equals 15 residues. Trimming pared 4 bases from V and 2 bases from J, leaving 12 bases between. This CDR3 is CASSYRVSAYNEQFF. Written as DNA, the CDR3 is TGTGCCAGCAGCTACCGGGTTTCTGCCTACAATGAGCAGTTCTTC.

V is TRBV5-1 and J is TRBJ1-2; a weak D match, TRBD1 (5 bases). V gave up 0 bases and J gave up 6 bases, with 18 bases separating them. CDR1 and CDR2 (germline): SGHRS, YFSETQ. The CDR3 spans 16 residues. In DNA form, the CDR3 reads TGCGCCAGCAGCTTGGGGTCAGGGATGGGATCTAATGGCTACACCTTC. This encodes CASSLGSGMGSNGYTF.

J is TRBJ2-2 and V is TRBV19, with 11 nucleotides matching TRBD2. CDR1 and CDR2 from the germline V gene are LNHDA and SQIVND (reference sequence). The CDR3 sequence is 15 residues long. The trim removed 4 bases at V and 5 bases at J, leaving 3 bases unmatched. CDR3 nucleotides: TGTGCCAGTAGTACCCGACTAGCGGGAACCGGGGAGCTGTTTTTT. Protein sequence: CASSTRLAGTGELFF.

Written as DNA, the CDR3 is TGTGCCAGCAGTTCCCCTACGGTCAGGGACATTCAGTACTTC. Amino acids: CASSSPTVRDIQYF. J is TRBJ2-4 and V is TRBV6-8; the D gene is possibly TRBD1 (5 bases). CDR3 size: 14 residues. Germline lookup yields CDR1 MNHGY and CDR2 SAAAGT. V was clipped by 4 bases and J by 8 bases, with 15 bases between them.

The V call is TRBV15, the J call TRBJ1-2, with TRBD1 matching 10 bases. Germline CDR1 is LNHNV and CDR2 is YYDKDF (reference sequence). The CDR3 contains 17 residues. The trim removed 0 bases at V and 4 bases at J, leaving 8 bases unmatched. CDR3 sequence: CATSRDRQGAFSYGYTF. The CDR3 nucleotides are TGTGCCACCAGCAGAGATAGACAGGGGGCGTTTAGCTATGGCTACACCTTC.

The chain couples TRBV5-1 to TRBJ1-5; the match to TRBD1 covers 7 bases. CDR1 is SGHRS, CDR2 YFSETQ, per germline. This CDR3 is built from 15 residues. The J segment lost 1 base and the V segment lost 4 bases, leaving 5 bases of the junction unmatched. The CDR3 protein is CASSRTGESNQPQHF. CDR3 nucleotides: TGCGCCAGCAGCCGAACAGGGGAAAGCAATCAGCCCCAGCATTTT.

V gene TRBV6-8 combines with J gene TRBJ2-3; D possibly matches TRBD1 or TRBD2 (7 bases each). The V gene lost 8 bases and the J gene lost 4 bases, with 19 bases spanning the gap. Germline loops: CDR1 MNHGY, CDR2 SAAAGT. CDR3 length: 15 amino acids. The CDR3 nucleotides are TGTGCCAGCCGCCCCGGGCCAGGGGGGGCAGATACGCAGTATTTT. It encodes CASRPGPGGADTQYF.

This clone was recorded a few times. This chain links TRBV5-1 with TRBJ2-7; TRBD2 matches at 12 bases. The germline V gene encodes CDR1 SGHRS and CDR2 YFSETQ. V lost 3 bases to trimming and J lost 5 bases; unmatched junction nucleotides: 6. The CDR3 is 15 residues long. This CDR3 is CASSYGLAGLNEQYF. CDR3 nucleotide sequence: TGCGCCAGCAGCTACGGACTAGCGGGATTGAACGAGCAGTACTTC.